This section outlines one TCR beta chain sequence together with its context. What it binds is not known. This record comes from a study of naive and memory T cell subsets. The study's findings and limits: Possibly reflecting memory cells re-expressing CD45RA, a few larger clonotypes occurred in naive repertoires, especially CD8.

V was trimmed by 3 bases and J by 1 base, leaving 12 bases between them. Germline lookup yields CDR1 DFQATT and CDR2 SNEGSKA (reference sequence). This CDR3 is built from 14 residues. The beta constant-region primer was an equimolar mix of two oligonucleotides covering TRBC1 and TRBC2. The ligated cDNA underwent four PCR rounds using SP2 and nested alpha and beta constant-region primers. Ligation attached a single-stranded oligonucleotide with a 12-nucleotide UMI and the SP2 primer to the cDNA 3' end. MiXCR was run by TCRdb on the UMI-ligation and nested PCR reads, yielding one entry per CDR3 protein. Here the sample spans fewer than 150,000 distinct CDR3 sequences, approximately 21% being singletons.

This TCR was sampled from a human donor in good health. The chain uses TRBV20-1 and TRBJ1-2; D is possibly TRBD1 (6 bases). Sequencing was done on a sample of naive CD8+ T cells from blood. The CDR3 sequence: CSASGQLHNYGYTF. The CDR3 DNA reads as TGCAGTGCTAGTGGACAGTTACATAACTATGGCTACACCTTC.